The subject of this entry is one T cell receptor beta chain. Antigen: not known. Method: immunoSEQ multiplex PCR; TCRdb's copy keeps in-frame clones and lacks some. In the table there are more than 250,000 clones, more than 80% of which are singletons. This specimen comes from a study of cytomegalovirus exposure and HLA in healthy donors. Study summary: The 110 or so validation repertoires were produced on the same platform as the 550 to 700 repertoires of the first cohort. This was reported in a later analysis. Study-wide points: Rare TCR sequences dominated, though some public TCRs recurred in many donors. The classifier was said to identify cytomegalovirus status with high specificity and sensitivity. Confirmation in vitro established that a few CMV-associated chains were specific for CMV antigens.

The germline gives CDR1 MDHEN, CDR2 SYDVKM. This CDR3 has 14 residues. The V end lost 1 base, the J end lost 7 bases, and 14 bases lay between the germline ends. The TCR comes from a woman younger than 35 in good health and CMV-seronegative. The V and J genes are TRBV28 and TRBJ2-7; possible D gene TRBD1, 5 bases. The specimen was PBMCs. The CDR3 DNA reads TGTGCCAGCAGTTTATTGCCAGGGCTGGGGGAGCAGTACTTC. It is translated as CASSLLPGLGEQYF. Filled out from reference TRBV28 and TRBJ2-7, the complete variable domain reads DVKVTQSSRYLVKRTGEKVFLECVQDMDHENMFWYRQDPGLGLRLIYFSYDVKMKEKGDIPEGYSVSREKKERFSLILESASTNQTSMYLCASSLLPGLGEQYFGPGTRLTVT.